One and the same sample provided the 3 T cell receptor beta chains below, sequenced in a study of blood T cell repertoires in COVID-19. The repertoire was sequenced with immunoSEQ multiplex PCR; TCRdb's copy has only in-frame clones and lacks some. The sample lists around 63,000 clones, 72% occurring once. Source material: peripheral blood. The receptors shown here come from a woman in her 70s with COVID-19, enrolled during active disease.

The DNA of the CDR3 is TGTGCCAGCAGCCATTTGACAGGGGCCTATGGCTACACCTTC. This gives the protein CASSHLTGAYGYTF. The chain has TRBV5-5 and TRBJ1-2; 8 bases agree with TRBD1. CDR1 is SGHKS and CDR2 is YYEKEE in the germline V gene (reference sequence). J gave up 4 bases and V 4 bases, and 6 bases lay outside the gene matches. The CDR3 spans 14 residues.

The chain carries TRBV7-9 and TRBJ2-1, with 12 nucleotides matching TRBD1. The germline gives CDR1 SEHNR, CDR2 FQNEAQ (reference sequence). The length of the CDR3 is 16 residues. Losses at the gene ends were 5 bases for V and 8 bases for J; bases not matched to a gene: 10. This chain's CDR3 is CASSPASGTGGDEQFF. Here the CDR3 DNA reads TGTGCCAGCAGCCCTGCTAGTGGGACAGGGGGCGATGAGCAGTTCTTC. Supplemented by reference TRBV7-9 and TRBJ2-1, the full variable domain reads DTGVSQNPRHKITKRGQNVTFRCDPISEHNRLYWYRQTLGQGPEFLTYFQNEAQLEKSRLLSDRFSAERPKGSFSTLEIQRTEQGDSAMYLCASSPASGTGGDEQFFGPGTRLTVL.

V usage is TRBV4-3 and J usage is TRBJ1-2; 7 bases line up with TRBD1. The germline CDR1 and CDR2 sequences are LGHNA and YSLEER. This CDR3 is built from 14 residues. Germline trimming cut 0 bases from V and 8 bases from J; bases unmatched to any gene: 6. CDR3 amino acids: CASSQDLGQTGYTF. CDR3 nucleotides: TGCGCCAGCAGCCAAGATCTGGGACAGACCGGCTACACCTTC.